The 3 T cell receptor beta chains listed next were all sequenced from one sample in a study of cytomegalovirus exposure and HLA in healthy donors. It was with 60 Vbeta and 13 Jbeta primers that the PCR ran. Libraries were prepared by immunoSEQ multiplex PCR; TCRdb keeps only in-frame clonotypes and omits some of them. This table holds 150,000 to 160,000 clones, about 74% found once. The source material was PBMCs. The receptors here all came from a woman aged 40-49 years in good health and CMV-seronegative.

The gene calls are TRBV5-4 and TRBJ2-1, with 9 bases identical to TRBD2. This CDR3 contains 15 residues. Germline V gives CDR1 SGHNT, CDR2 YYREEE (reference sequence). The junction had 17 bases not matched to a gene; V was cut back by 4 bases and J by 15 bases. The CDR3 is CASSKAPSGRPDSFF. The CDR3 nucleotides read TGTGCCAGCAGCAAAGCACCCAGCGGGAGGCCGGATTCGTTCTTC.

The rearrangement joins TRBV27 to TRBJ2-6, with 9 bases identical to TRBD1. The length of the CDR3 is 15 residues. Germline values: CDR1 MNHEY, CDR2 SMNVEV (reference sequence). The V gene end was trimmed by 5 bases and the J gene end by 3 bases; junction bases not matched to a gene: 2. The CDR3 spells CASSRQGDGANVLTF. CDR3 DNA: TGTGCCAGCAGTCGACAGGGGGATGGGGCCAACGTCCTGACTTTC.

The table lists this clone with a count of one. The V call is TRBV5-1, the J call TRBJ2-1; D is possibly TRBD2 (5 bases). V gave up 3 bases and J gave up 8 bases, with 18 bases separating them. The CDR3 has 15 amino acids. Germline CDR1 reads SGHRS; CDR2 reads YFSETQ. CDR3 sequence (DNA): TGCGCCAGCAGCTCCGACACCGGGGTCGGCGATGAGCAGTTCTTC. Translation gives CASSSDTGVGDEQFF. Based on the CDR3 plus reference TRBV5-1 and TRBJ2-1, the full variable domain is KAGVTQTPRYLIKTRGQQVTLSCSPISGHRSVSWYQQTPGQGLQFLFEYFSETQRNKGNFPGRFSGRQFSNSRSEMNVSTLELGDSALYLCASSSDTGVGDEQFFGPGTRLTVL.